Listed below are T cell receptor beta chains from one sample, sequenced in a study of CD8+ T cells in alopecia areata. Sequencing was performed with immunoSEQ multiplex PCR; in TCRdb, only in-frame clones are kept and a portion is missing. The repertoire consists of about 200,000 clones, with more than 30% occurring once and the leading ten covering around 0.48%. The specimen comprised CD4+ T cells sorted from blood, sampled around week 34, from a patient treated with tofacitinib. These receptors came from a human donor with alopecia areata. CDR3s include the opening cysteine and the closing phenylalanine or tryptophan. Fields, in order: D gene, clone size, J gene, V gene, CDR3 DNA, CDR3 protein. The D gene is left open where the match is weak. Expanded clones get a size class; other rows say once, few or many, or leave the size out.

>TRBD1|few|TRBJ1-4|TRBV7-9
TGTGCCAGCAGCGAGGGACAGGGTGGCGAAAAACTGTTTTTT
CASSEGQGGEKLFF
>.|.|TRBJ1-6|TRBV10-3
TGTGCCATCAGTGAGGTTGCCGGGGTTTCACCCCTCCACTTT
CAISEVAGVSPLHF
>.|.|TRBJ2-7|TRBV6-9
TGTGCCAGCAGTTATCTCGCCCGGAGCTCCTACGAGCAGTACTTC
CASSYLARSSYEQYF
>.|few|TRBJ2-5|TRBV29-1
TGCAGCGTTGAGTTCCTAGCGGGCCCAGGGGGAGAGACCCAGTACTTC
CSVEFLAGPGGETQYF
>.|.|TRBJ1-2|TRBV18
TGTGCCAGCTCAGACGTCGACTATGGCTACACCTTC
CASSDVDYGYTF
>.|.|TRBJ1-2|TRBV25-1
TGTGCCAGCAGTGACACGGGGATTTATGGCTACACCTTC
CASSDTGIYGYTF
>TRBD2|many|TRBJ2-7|TRBV6-5
TGTGCCAGCAGTTACGCTAGCGGGAGGGCCTACGAGCAGTACTTC
CASSYASGRAYEQYF
>.|.|TRBJ2-7|TRBV15
TGTGCCACCAGCAGACTACTGGGGAGCTCCTACGAGCAGTACTTC
CATSRLLGSSYEQYF
>TRBD1|.|TRBJ2-5|TRBV11-2
TGTGCCAGCAGCTTTTCGACAGGGGGCCGAGAGACCCAGTACTTC
CASSFSTGGRETQYF
>.|few|TRBJ2-1|TRBV4-1
TGCGCCAGCAGCCAGGGTATAGCCTACGGCTCCTACAATGAGCAGTTCTTC
CASSQGIAYGSYNEQFF
>TRBD2|.|TRBJ2-5|TRBV19
TGTGCCAGTACCTCGGGACTAGCGGGAGAGACCCAGTACTTC
CASTSGLAGETQYF
>.|few|TRBJ1-1|TRBV7-2
TGTGCCAGCAGCCCGTACCTGAACACTGAAGCTTTCTTT
CASSPYLNTEAFF
>.|.|TRBJ2-1|TRBV30
TGTGCCTGGAGTCCGGGACTTTTACACAATGAGCAGTTCTTC
CAWSPGLLHNEQFF
>.|.|TRBJ2-3|TRBV11-2
TGTGCCAGCAGCTTCGAGGGCGTTGGCTCAGATACGCAGTATTTT
CASSFEGVGSDTQYF
>.|.|TRBJ1-3|TRBV30
TGTGCCTGGACAGGGTCCCCGGGCACCATATATTTT
CAWTGSPGTIYF
>.|few|TRBJ1-3|TRBV29-1
TGCAGCGTTGCCCTCGATGTAGCAGAGAGCTCTGGAAACACCATATATTTT
CSVALDVAESSGNTIYF
>TRBD1|.|TRBJ1-1|TRBV28
TGTGCCAGCAGTTTCCCAGGGGGAAGTACTGAAGCTTTCTTT
CASSFPGGSTEAFF
>TRBD1|many|TRBJ1-6|TRBV19
TGTGCCAGTAGTGGGACAGGGGGCGGCTCACCCCTCCACTTT
CASSGTGGGSPLHF
>TRBD1|.|TRBJ1-2|TRBV7-9
TGTGCCAGCAGCTTAGAGGGACAGGGAAGTGGCTACACCTTC
CASSLEGQGSGYTF
>.|few|TRBJ2-2|TRBV19
TGTGCCAGTAGTAGGGATTGGTGGGAGCTGTTTTTT
CASSRDWWELFF
>TRBD2|few|TRBJ2-2|TRBV4-2
TGTGCCAGCAGCCACGGACTAGCGGACGGGGAGCTGTTTTTT
CASSHGLADGELFF
>.|.|TRBJ1-1|TRBV14
TGTGCCAGCAGCCAAGTCCCGAACACTGAAGCTTTCTTT
CASSQVPNTEAFF
>.|.|TRBJ1-1|TRBV29-1
TGCAGCGTTGCTTTATTGTCCCCAAACACTGAAGCTTTCTTT
CSVALLSPNTEAFF
>TRBD1|few|TRBJ2-6|TRBV11-1
TGTGCCAGCAGCTTTGGGACAGGGGGCTTCGGGGCCAACGTCCTGACTTTC
CASSFGTGGFGANVLTF
>TRBD1|.|TRBJ1-3|TRBV5-1
TGCGCCAGCAGCGGGGGACAGGGAGTCTCTGGAAACACCATATATTTT
CASSGGQGVSGNTIYF
>.|few|TRBJ2-2|TRBV7-9
TGTGCCAGCAGCTTGCCAGGGGAGCTGTTTTTT
CASSLPGELFF
>.|.|TRBJ1-6|TRBV13
TGTGCCAGCAGCCGAGACCCAGGGAGCTCCTATAATTCACCCCTCCACTTT
CASSRDPGSSYNSPLHF
>.|once|TRBJ1-3|TRBV30
TGTGCCTGGAGTGTACAAGAGTCTGGAAACACCATATATTTT
CAWSVQESGNTIYF
>.|.|TRBJ1-1|TRBV18
TGTGCCAGCTCACCCAGCAGGGGGAACACTGAAGCTTTCTTT
CASSPSRGNTEAFF
>.|many|TRBJ2-7|TRBV28
TGTGCCAGCAGTTACCTGAGGGCCGAGCAGTACTTC
CASSYLRAEQYF
>TRBD2|.|TRBJ2-2|TRBV29-1
TGCAGCGCCCGGGGGGGCGAGACCAACACCGGGGAGCTGTTTTTT
CSARGGETNTGELFF
>.|.|TRBJ2-2|TRBV9
TGTGCCAGCAGCAACATAGGCGTTCCCGCGGCGAACACCGGGGAGCTGTTTTTT
CASSNIGVPAANTGELFF
>.|few|TRBJ2-1|TRBV7-9
TGTGCCAGCAGCCAACGGGACACCTGGAGCTCCTACAATGAGCAGTTCTTC
CASSQRDTWSSYNEQFF
>.|few|TRBJ2-1|TRBV18
TGTGCCAGCTCACCACCGGATGCCCCCCTGGAGCAGTTCTTC
CASSPPDAPLEQFF
>.|.|TRBJ1-3|TRBV15
TGTGCCACCAGCAGAGATCAGGGGAGCGGAAACACCATATATTTT
CATSRDQGSGNTIYF
>TRBD1|few|TRBJ2-2|TRBV30
TGTGCCTGGACCGGAAGGACAGGGACGAACACCGGGGAGCTGTTTTTT
CAWTGRTGTNTGELFF
>TRBD1|.|TRBJ2-7|TRBV29-1
TGCAGCGCTAGTGACAGGGGACATCAGTACTTC
CSASDRGHQYF
>TRBD1|few|TRBJ1-2|TRBV27
TGTGCCAGCAGTCCTCTGAACAGGGGGCATGGCTACACCTTC
CASSPLNRGHGYTF
>.|.|TRBJ2-1|TRBV29-1
TGCAGCGTTCCGCGGGACTCCAATGAGCAGTTCTTC
CSVPRDSNEQFF
>.|.|TRBJ1-1|TRBV6-5
TGTGCCAGCAGTTCCATGACGACAGGGAACACTGAAGCTTTCTTT
CASSSMTTGNTEAFF
>TRBD1|few|TRBJ1-1|TRBV19
TGTGCCAGTAGTATTGGTTCGCACAGGGGGAACACTGAAGCTTTCTTT
CASSIGSHRGNTEAFF
>.|.|TRBJ1-2|TRBV5-1
TGCGCCAGCAGCTTGGAAGGACGCCGTTCGTTAGGTGGCTACACCTTC
CASSLEGRRSLGGYTF
>.|few|TRBJ2-2|TRBV6-5
TGTGCCAGCAGTTACCGGGGAAAGAACACCGGGGAGCTGTTTTTT
CASSYRGKNTGELFF
>.|.|TRBJ2-3|TRBV27
TGTGCCAGCAGCCCGACTTCCGATACGCAGTATTTT
CASSPTSDTQYF
>.|many|TRBJ2-1|TRBV25-1
TGTGCCAGCAGTGAGGCGGGGAGCTCCTACAATGAGCAGTTCTTC
CASSEAGSSYNEQFF
>.|.|TRBJ2-1|TRBV5-1
TGCGCCAGCAGCTTGACGCGGTTTCATCATGAGCAGTTCTTC
CASSLTRFHHEQFF
>TRBD2|few|TRBJ2-7|TRBV4-1
TGCGCCAGCAGCCAAGTCGCGGGGGGGAAAGCCTACGAGCAGTACTTC
CASSQVAGGKAYEQYF
>TRBD1|.|TRBJ1-2|TRBV6-5
TGTGCCAGCAGTTACTCGGGACAGGGATTAAGTGGCTACACCTTC
CASSYSGQGLSGYTF
>TRBD1|.|TRBJ2-7|TRBV4-2
TGTGCCAGCAGCCAAGATGGACAGGGTGACTACGAGCAGTACTTC
CASSQDGQGDYEQYF
>TRBD2|.|TRBJ2-7|TRBV27
TGTGCCAGCAGCATGAGACACAAGCGGGGACTAGCGGGAGCCACCGAGCAGTACTTC
CASSMRHKRGLAGATEQYF
>.|.|TRBJ2-7|TRBV15
TGTGCCACCAGCAGGGAGAATCCGTCCTACGAGCAGTACTTC
CATSRENPSYEQYF